The 5 T cell receptor beta chains below all came from one sample that was sequenced in a study of OX40 agonist ivuxolimab in advanced cancers. Clones were sequenced by immunoSEQ multiplex PCR, and TCRdb holds only the in-frame ones, with some missing. The sample holds about 92,000 clones, around 90% seen once. Specimen: CD4+ or CD8+ T cells sorted from blood, collected in a trial of the OX40 agonist ivuxolimab. These receptors were collected from an adult with an advanced solid tumor such as melanoma, head and neck, liver or kidney cancer.

V is TRBV10-2 and J is TRBJ2-7, with D perhaps given as TRBD1 or TRBD2 (5 bases each). The CDR3 contains 12 residues. Between the trimmed V and J ends, which lost 6 bases and 7 bases, there was a span of 13 bases. Germline CDR1 is WSHSY and CDR2 is SAAADI. For the CDR3, the DNA is TGCGCCAGCAGCTCCACGGGACGGGAGCAGTACTTC. It yields the protein CASSSTGREQYF.

The chain joins TRBV27 to TRBJ2-5; D is uncertain. The V gene lost 2 bases and the J gene lost 5 bases, with 15 bases spanning the gap. The CDR3 is made up of 15 amino acids. Germline CDR1 and CDR2: MNHEY and SMNVEV (reference sequence). The DNA of the CDR3 is TGTGCCAGCAGTTTAAAGCCCCCGTCCAGTGAGACCCAGTACTTC. Translated, it gives CASSLKPPSSETQYF.

The chain recombines TRBV5-4 with TRBJ2-1, with 8 bases aligning to TRBD2. The germline V gene has CDR1 SGHNT and CDR2 YYREEE (reference sequence). This CDR3 has 15 amino acids. V was clipped by 4 bases and J by 3 bases; unmatched bases: 6. As DNA, the CDR3 is TGTGCCAGCAGCCCACGGGGGGGGGTCTACAATGAGCAGTTCTTC. Amino acid sequence: CASSPRGGVYNEQFF.

The chain carries TRBV27 and TRBJ2-3; 9 bases align to TRBD1. The CDR3 runs 17 residues. Trimming at V came to 5 bases and at J to 7 bases, leaving 16 bases not matched to a gene. Per the germline V gene, CDR1 is MNHEY and CDR2 is SMNVEV (reference sequence). CDR3 region: CASSKRQGGLAHNTQYF. As DNA, the CDR3 is TGTGCCAGCAGTAAACGACAGGGGGGATTAGCCCATAATACGCAGTATTTT.

CDR3 nucleotides: TGTGCCAGCAGTTACTCGGCAGGGACCTACGAGCAGTACTTC. Translated, it gives CASSYSAGTYEQYF. The chain couples TRBV6-5 to TRBJ2-7, with TRBD1 as a possible D gene (5 bases). Germline V gene data show CDR1 as MNHEY and CDR2 as SVGAGI. The ends were cut back, 0 bases at V and 2 bases at J, with 8 bases in the middle. CDR3 length equals 14 residues.